This T cell receptor beta chain was sequenced in a study of T-cell memory formation after mild COVID-19. The V gene lost 3 bases and the J gene lost 7 bases, with 16 bases spanning the gap. Per germline, CDR1 MNHEY and CDR2 SMNVEV (reference sequence). The CDR3 runs 15 residues. Broader study findings: Still unconfirmed is whether the second-wave clones peaking on day 37 recognized SARS-CoV-2. For contracting clones, CD4+ ones sat mainly in CM and EM, CD8+ in EMRA.

TCRdb processed the 5' RACE reads anew with MiXCR; each CDR3 protein has one entry. The sample includes about 88,000 distinct CDR3 sequences, around 27% of them seen just once. A note on this clonotype: The antigen remains undetermined.

Sequenced input: PBMCs or a T cell subset sorted from them (not recorded which). The rearrangement joins TRBV27 to TRBJ2-1; D may be TRBD2 (6 bases). The TCR sequence derives from a man between 18 and 29 years old who had mild COVID-19 (a few samples of this study predate the infection). Cell type and time point are not known. In nucleotides, the CDR3 is TGTGCCAGCAGTTTGGTCGGGGGAAGGGCGAATGAGCAGTTCTTC. The encoded protein is CASSLVGGRANEQFF.